The source of this T cell receptor (beta chain) is a study of T cell responses to AZD1222 COVID-19 vaccine. Broader study findings: Variant regions that are unmutated are reportedly the target of nearly half of spike-specific TCRs. AZD1222 recipients seropositive at baseline numbered only 6 or 7. Spike-specific TCR repertoires showed rising breadth and depth after two AZD1222 doses.

The V end was cut by 6 bases, the J end by 9 bases, with 14 bases between. The CDR3 is 12 residues long. Germline V CDR1 and CDR2: SGHTA, FQGNSA. Details on this clone: The antigen remains undetermined.

Assay used: immunoSEQ multiplex PCR; TCRdb lists only in-frame clones, some missing. This sample carries approximately 190,000 clones, around 93% of them seen once, and the ten largest clones take 1%. The sequence came from an adult who received the AZD1222 COVID-19 vaccine. This chain joins TRBV7-2 and TRBJ1-1; possible D gene TRBD1, 5 bases. The sequencing here drew on peripheral blood, taken 28 days after the second AZD1222 dose. The CDR3 region is CASSLPGLKAFF. CDR3 nucleotides: TGTGCCAGCAGTTTACCGGGGCTCAAAGCTTTCTTT.